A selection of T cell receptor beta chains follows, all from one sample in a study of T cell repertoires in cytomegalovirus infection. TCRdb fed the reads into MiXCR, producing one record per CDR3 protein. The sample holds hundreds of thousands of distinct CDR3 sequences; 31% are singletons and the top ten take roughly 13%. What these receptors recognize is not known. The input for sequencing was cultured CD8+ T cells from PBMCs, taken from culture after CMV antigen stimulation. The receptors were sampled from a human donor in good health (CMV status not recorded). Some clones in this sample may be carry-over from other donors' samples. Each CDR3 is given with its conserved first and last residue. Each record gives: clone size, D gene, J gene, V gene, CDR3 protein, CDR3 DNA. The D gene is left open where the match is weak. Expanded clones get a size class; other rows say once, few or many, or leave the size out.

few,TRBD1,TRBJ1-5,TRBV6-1,CASSGGPTGDNQPQHF,TGTGCCAGCAGTGGGGGACCGACAGGGGATAATCAGCCCCAGCATTTT
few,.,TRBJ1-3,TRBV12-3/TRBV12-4,CAGVTMGRQSSGNTIYF,TGTGCCGGAGTGACAATGGGCAGACAGAGCTCTGGAAACACCATATATTTT
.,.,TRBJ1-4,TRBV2,CASSEFDAPGDKLFF,TGTGCCAGCAGTGAATTCGACGCCCCGGGGGATAAACTGTTTTTT
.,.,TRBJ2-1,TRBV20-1,CSAPTGISYNEQFF,TGCAGTGCCCCGACAGGAATCTCCTACAATGAGCAGTTCTTC
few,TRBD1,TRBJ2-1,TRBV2,CASTYLGTGIMQFF,TGTGCCAGCACCTACTTGGGGACAGGGATAATGCAGTTCTTC
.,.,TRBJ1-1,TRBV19,CASSIAAGVFASEAFF,TGTGCCAGTAGTATAGCGGCAGGGGTCTTCGCGTCTGAAGCTTTCTTT
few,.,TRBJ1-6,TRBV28,CASSIGTINNSPLHF,TGTGCCAGCAGTATCGGGACAATTAATAATTCACCCCTCCACTTT
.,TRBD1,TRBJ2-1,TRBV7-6,CASSSPGQGAHEQFF,TGTGCCAGCAGCTCCCCGGGACAGGGGGCGCATGAGCAGTTCTTC
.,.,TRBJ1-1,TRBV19,CASSTRGGGTEAFF,TGTGCCAGTAGTACTCGGGGAGGGGGCACTGAAGCTTTCTTT
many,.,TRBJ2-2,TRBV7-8,CASSLAGDRELFF,TGTGCCAGCAGCTTAGCAGGGGACAGGGAGCTGTTTTTT
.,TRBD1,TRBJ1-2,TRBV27,CASSPTGQASYGYTF,TGTGCCAGCAGTCCCACTGGACAGGCGTCCTATGGCTACACCTTC
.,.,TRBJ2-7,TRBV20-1,CSAPEGLGDVDEQYF,TGCAGTGCCCCAGAAGGTTTGGGGGACGTGGACGAGCAGTACTTC
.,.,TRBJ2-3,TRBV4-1,CASSQDHPFWGAPTDTQYF,TGCGCCAGCAGCCAAGATCACCCCTTTTGGGGGGCTCCCACAGATACGCAGTATTTT
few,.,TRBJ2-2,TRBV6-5,CASSWSAPNTGELFF,TGTGCCAGCAGTTGGTCAGCCCCGAACACCGGGGAGCTGTTTTTT
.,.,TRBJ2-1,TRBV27,CANSSQGNEQFF,TGTGCCAACAGTTCCCAGGGGAATGAGCAGTTCTTC
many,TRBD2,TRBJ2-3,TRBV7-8,CASSYLAAGTDTQYF,TGTGCCAGCAGCTACCTAGCGGCTGGCACAGATACGCAGTATTTT
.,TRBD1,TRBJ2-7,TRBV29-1,CSVAGTGAYEQYF,TGCAGCGTCGCCGGGACAGGGGCCTACGAGCAGTACTTC
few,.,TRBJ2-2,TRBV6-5,CASSYFVNTGELFF,TGTGCCAGCAGTTATTTCGTGAACACCGGGGAGCTGTTTTTT
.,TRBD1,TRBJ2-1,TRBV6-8,CASRIKDRDSYNEQFF,TGTGCCAGCAGAATAAAGGACAGGGACTCCTACAATGAGCAGTTCTTC
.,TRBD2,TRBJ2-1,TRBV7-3,CASSSVAGVGNEQFF,TGTGCCAGCAGCTCCGTAGCGGGGGTCGGCAATGAGCAGTTCTTC
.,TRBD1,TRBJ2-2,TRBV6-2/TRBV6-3,CASSSPGTGVFFTNTGELFF,TGTGCCAGCAGTTCCCCCGGGACAGGGGTTTTCTTCACGAACACCGGGGAGCTGTTTTTT
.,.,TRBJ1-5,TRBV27,CASSPRGRAAQPQHF,TGTGCCAGCAGCCCAAGGGGTCGAGCCGCTCAGCCCCAGCATTTT
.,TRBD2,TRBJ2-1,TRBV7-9,CASSPGGGHSYNEQFF,TGTGCCAGCAGCCCGGGGGGGGGACACTCCTACAATGAGCAGTTCTTC
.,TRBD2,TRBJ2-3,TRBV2,CASTFSGDSTDTQYF,TGTGCCAGCACCTTTAGCGGGGACAGCACAGATACGCAGTATTTT
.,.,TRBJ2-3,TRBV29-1,CSEQGDNTDTQYF,TGCAGCGAGCAAGGCGATAACACAGATACGCAGTATTTT
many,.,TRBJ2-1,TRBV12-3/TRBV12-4,CASSPGLGDEQFF,TGTGCCAGCAGCCCGGGACTCGGAGATGAGCAGTTCTTC
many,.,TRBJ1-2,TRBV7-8,CASSLVVRAGNYGYTF,TGTGCCAGCAGCTTAGTAGTGAGGGCTGGGAACTATGGCTACACCTTC
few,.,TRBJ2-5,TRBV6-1,CASSERWGEETQYF,TGTGCCAGCAGTGAAAGGTGGGGCGAAGAGACCCAGTACTTC
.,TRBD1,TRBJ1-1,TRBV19,CASRSRTGGSSNTEAFF,TGTGCCAGTAGATCCCGGACAGGGGGTTCGTCGAACACTGAAGCTTTCTTT
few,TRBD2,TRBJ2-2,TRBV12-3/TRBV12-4,CASSPIPIGLAGTGELFF,TGTGCCAGCAGTCCAATCCCGATCGGACTAGCGGGAACCGGGGAGCTGTTTTTT
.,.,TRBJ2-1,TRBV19,CASSKGGGINEQFF,TGTGCCAGTAGTAAAGGGGGGGGGATAAATGAGCAGTTCTTC
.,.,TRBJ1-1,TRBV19,CASSIVGAVNTEAFF,TGTGCCAGTAGTATAGTAGGGGCCGTGAACACTGAAGCTTTCTTT
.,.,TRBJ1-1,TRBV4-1,CASSQEVPYTEAFF,TGCGCCAGCAGCCAAGAGGTCCCCTACACTGAAGCTTTCTTT
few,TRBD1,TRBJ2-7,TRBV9,CASSPGTGGVYEQYF,TGTGCCAGCAGCCCCGGGACAGGGGGCGTCTACGAGCAGTACTTC
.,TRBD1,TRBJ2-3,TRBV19,CASNLGGEDTQYF,TGTGCCAGTAACTTAGGGGGCGAAGATACGCAGTATTTT
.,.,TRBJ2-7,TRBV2,CASSEGTLAYEQYF,TGTGCCAGCAGTGAAGGGACATTGGCCTACGAGCAGTACTTC
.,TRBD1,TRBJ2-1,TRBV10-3,CAINSGQFYNEQFF,TGTGCCATCAATTCGGGACAGTTCTACAATGAGCAGTTCTTC
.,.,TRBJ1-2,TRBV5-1,CASTPPRSNYGYTF,TGCGCCAGCACCCCTCCGAGGAGTAACTATGGCTACACCTTC
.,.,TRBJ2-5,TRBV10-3,CAINQRGDETQYF,TGTGCCATCAATCAAAGGGGGGACGAGACCCAGTACTTC
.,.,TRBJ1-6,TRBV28,CASSPGTYYSYNSPLHF,TGTGCCAGCAGCCCAGGGACATACTACTCCTATAATTCACCCCTCCACTTT